One sample yielded the 16 T cell receptor beta chains listed below, sequenced in a study of identical twins (dated by TCRdb to about 2016). Library creation used 5' RACE. Sequencing was carried out with an Illumina HiSeq 2000. TCRdb reworked the public reads: Q25 trimming with fastp, MiXCR clone assembly, productive beta chains retained. Every distinct CDR3 protein forms one entry, paired with its most common genes and DNA. The sample table contains approximately 590,000 distinct CDR3 sequences; only one count was recorded for nearly 10% of them. The ten most abundant clones make up approximately 3% of the sample. This sample was also put to use in a study of yellow fever vaccine responses in identical twins.

The sequenced material came from PBMCs. These receptors were taken from a young woman in good health.

The chain uses TRBV3-1 and TRBJ2-1; D tentatively fits TRBD1 or TRBD2 (5 bases each). Per germline, CDR1 LGHDT and CDR2 YNNKEL (reference sequence). This CDR3 comprises 15 residues. Trimming stripped 5 bases from V and 5 bases from J, with 16 bases between. The CDR3 protein is CASSYRSRGDNEQFF. The DNA for the CDR3 is TGTGCCAGCAGCTACAGATCAAGGGGAGACAATGAGCAGTTCTTC.

A few counts support this clonotype. CDR3 sequence: CAIRDSLGTFYGYTF. CDR3 in DNA: TGTGCCATCAGGGATTCTTTAGGCACCTTCTATGGCTACACCTTC. The V call is TRBV10-3, the J call TRBJ1-2; D is uncertain. Germline lookup yields CDR1 ENHRY and CDR2 SYGVKD. The V end lost 6 bases, the J end lost 4 bases, and 18 bases lay between the germline ends. This CDR3 has 15 amino acids.

This chain joins TRBV6-1 and TRBJ2-2; 11 bases are shared with TRBD2. The germline gives CDR1 MNHNS, CDR2 SASEGT. The J segment lost 7 bases and the V segment lost 6 bases, leaving 16 bases of the junction unmatched. The CDR3 runs 18 residues. The CDR3 sequence is CASSGIRPTSGVGGELFF. Written as DNA, the CDR3 is TGTGCCAGCAGCGGAATCCGGCCGACTAGCGGGGTTGGCGGGGAGCTGTTTTTT.

Only a few counts were recorded for this clonotype. V gene TRBV10-3 combines with J gene TRBJ1-2; a weak D match, TRBD1 (5 bases). The germline gives CDR1 ENHRY, CDR2 SYGVKD. V shed 6 bases and J shed 6 bases, with 14 bases lying between them. The CDR3 spans 13 residues. Here the CDR3 reads CAISWDGVNGYTF. In DNA, the CDR3 is TGTGCCATCAGCTGGGACGGCGTCAATGGCTACACCTTC.

The CDR3 is CASSTWTVSYEQYF. As DNA, the CDR3 is TGTGCCAGCAGTACCTGGACGGTTTCCTACGAGCAGTACTTC. V and J are TRBV28 and TRBJ2-7, with D unresolved. The CDR3 spans 14 residues. CDR1 and CDR2 from the germline V gene are MDHEN and SYDVKM. The germline V and J ends were trimmed by 5 bases and 1 base, with 12 bases remaining between them.

The V call is TRBV12-3 or TRBV12-4, the J call TRBJ2-2; 7 positions agree with TRBD1. This CDR3 is built from 18 residues. J gave up 8 bases and V 3 bases, and 18 bases lay outside the gene matches. CDR3 coding DNA: TGTGCCAGCAGTTTTTTGGTTTCAGGAAACAGGGGAGAAGGGGAGCTGTTTTTT. Translating gives CASSFLVSGNRGEGELFF.

The chain has TRBV7-3 and TRBJ2-3, with D possibly called TRBD1 or TRBD2 (5 bases each). Germline V lookup: CDR1 SGHTA, CDR2 FQGTGA. The CDR3 is 15 residues long. Trimming removed 3 bases at V and 0 bases at J, with 10 bases between. CDR3 sequence reads: CASSFGASSTDTQYF. The CDR3 region has the DNA TGTGCCAGCAGCTTCGGGGCCTCAAGCACAGATACGCAGTATTTT.

This clonotype was counted between two and nine times. The rearrangement uses TRBV11-2 and TRBJ2-5; 8 nucleotides agree with TRBD1. The CDR3 covers 15 residues. The germline gives CDR1 SGHAT, CDR2 FQNNGV. Trimming took 5 bases from V and 7 from J; bases not matched to a gene: 12. In DNA, the CDR3 is TGTGCCAGCAGCGAGGGGTCTACAGGGGGGAGGACCCAGTACTTC. It yields the protein CASSEGSTGGRTQYF.

At least ten counts were recorded for this clonotype. The V and J genes are TRBV7-6 and TRBJ1-1; D gene ambiguous. V was shortened by 1 base and J by 4 bases, with 7 bases between the two germline ends. The germline gives CDR1 SGHVS, CDR2 FNYEAQ. The CDR3 has 13 amino acids. CDR3 bases: TGTGCCAGCAGCTTAGGGGCAGCCACTGAAGCTTTCTTT. It is translated as CASSLGAATEAFF.

The V gene is TRBV5-1, the J gene TRBJ1-2; TRBD1 aligns across 8 bases. CDR1 is SGHRS and CDR2 is YFSETQ in the germline V gene. The V segment lost 0 bases and the J segment 5 bases; nucleotides outside the gene matches: 12. The CDR3 has 17 residues. The CDR3 coding sequence is TGCGCCAGCAGCTTGGCAGGGGGCGATATCTGGGCTTATGGCTACACCTTC. As protein: CASSLAGGDIWAYGYTF.

The chain recombines TRBV28 with TRBJ2-7; 13 bases match TRBD2. Germline-derived CDR1 and CDR2 are MDHEN and SYDVKM. The CDR3 spans 17 residues. The J segment lost 0 bases and the V segment lost 5 bases, leaving 7 bases of the junction unmatched. The CDR3 DNA reads TGTGCCAGCAGTAGGACTAGCGGGAGCCAGAGCTCCTACGAGCAGTACTTC. As protein: CASSRTSGSQSSYEQYF.

The V gene is TRBV7-9, the J gene TRBJ2-7; TRBD1 is a possible D gene (5 bases). The CDR3 consists of 13 residues. Trimming left V 5 bases short and J 6 bases short, with 14 bases between. CDR1 is SEHNR and CDR2 is FQNEAQ in the germline V gene (reference sequence). CDR3 DNA sequence: TGTGCCAGCAGCCCCGGACAAAACCTCGAGCAGTACTTC. It yields the protein CASSPGQNLEQYF.

In its sample, this clonotype was seen a few times. V gene TRBV12-3 or TRBV12-4 combines with J gene TRBJ2-3; possible D gene TRBD2, 6 bases. This CDR3 is 15 amino acids long. Trimming took off 4 bases at V and 2 bases at J, with 13 bases between the two ends. CDR3 sequence: CASSSLSGHTDTQYF. The CDR3 DNA reads as TGTGCCAGCAGTTCCCTTAGCGGACACACAGATACGCAGTATTTT.

The chain combines TRBV7-2 with TRBJ1-1; D possibly corresponds to TRBD1 (5 bases). Per germline, CDR1 SGHTA and CDR2 FQGNSA. The V end was cut by 0 bases, the J end by 1 base, with 9 bases between. This CDR3 comprises 15 residues. In DNA form, the CDR3 reads TGTGCCAGCAGCTTAGCGGGGGGGTCGAACACTGAAGCTTTCTTT. Translating gives CASSLAGGSNTEAFF.

This clonotype was observed a few times. The chain recombines TRBV29-1 with TRBJ2-3; no clear D gene. Trimming pared 7 bases from V and 1 base from J, leaving 9 bases between. This CDR3 is 12 amino acids long. Germline-derived CDR1 and CDR2 are SQVTM and ANQGSEA. CDR3 residues: CSAKSGTDTQYF. The CDR3 DNA sequence: TGCAGCGCCAAATCGGGCACAGATACGCAGTATTTT.

V is TRBV5-4 and J is TRBJ2-7; D remains ambiguous. The germline V and J ends were trimmed by 2 bases and 5 bases, with 14 bases remaining between them. Germline CDR1 SGHNT, CDR2 YYREEE (reference sequence). This CDR3 has 14 amino acids. In DNA, the CDR3 is TGTGCCAGCAGCTTCCGGAATCTCCTCCACGAGCAGTACTTC. Protein sequence: CASSFRNLLHEQYF.